This T cell receptor (beta chain) was sequenced during a study of Graves' ophthalmopathy and Graves' hyperthyroidism. The sample holds many counts of this clonotype. Its antigen is not known. CDR3 length: 16 amino acids. V lost 6 bases, J lost 1 base, and 18 bases lay in between. Clinicians made diagnoses from clinical symptoms, serum thyroxine, TRAb, thyroid ultrasound and orbital computed tomography. General observations from the study: For separating ophthalmopathy from stable hyperthyroidism, a 13-signature model gave 87.88% sensitivity and roughly 78% specificity.

The TCR beta CDR3 regions underwent amplification from RNA transcripts. A first-round RT-PCR used HTBI primers, followed by a second-round multiplex PCR. TCRdb re-derived calls from the multiplex PCR reads in MiXCR, one entry per CDR3 protein. The repertoire holds about 660,000 distinct CDR3 sequences, with under 50% as singletons. Input material: peripheral blood. The J gene is TRBJ2-5, the V gene TRBV12-3 or TRBV12-4; D is perhaps TRBD2 (5 bases). The clonotype comes from an adult man with Graves' ophthalmopathy. Here the CDR3 reads CASRDRSSGSQETQYF. DNA for the CDR3: TGTGCCAGCAGGGATCGGTCGTCGGGGTCCCAAGAGACCCAGTACTTC.